The 3 T cell receptor beta chains given below trace back to one sample, sequenced in a study of T cell changes during pregnancy in multiple sclerosis. Assay: immunoSEQ multiplex PCR; the TCRdb copy retains only in-frame clones and omits some. The sample records roughly 70,000 clones, roughly nine tenths being singletons. Sequenced here: peripheral blood, sampled in the third trimester of pregnancy. The receptors were sampled from a female donor with multiple sclerosis, enrolled in a pregnancy study.

The chain carries TRBV10-1 and TRBJ2-7, with 9 bases identical to TRBD2. The CDR3 extends over 15 amino acids. Germline values: CDR1 WNHNN, CDR2 SYGVQD (reference sequence). Trimming at V came to 5 bases and at J to 1 base, leaving 6 bases not matched to a gene. CDR3 region: CASSPGLASSYEQYF. Here the CDR3 DNA reads TGCGCCAGCAGTCCCGGACTAGCGTCTTCCTACGAGCAGTACTTC.

The chain recombines TRBV4-2 with TRBJ2-5, with D possibly matching TRBD2 (6 bases). The J call is uncertain, as TRBJ2-7 better fits the DNA end. The CDR3 runs 15 residues. Per the germline V gene, CDR1 is LGHNA and CDR2 is YNFKEQ. The CDR3 DNA follows: TGTGCCAGCAGCCGAGCGTCGGGAGCAGAGTCCGAGCAGTACTTC. Encoded protein: CASSRASGAESEQYF.

This rearrangement joins TRBV7-3 to TRBJ1-1; D is possibly TRBD1 (5 bases). The CDR3 runs 13 residues. Germline V gene data show CDR1 as SGHTA and CDR2 as FQGTGA. V was clipped by 6 bases and J by 1 base, with 9 bases between them. In DNA, the CDR3 is TGTGCCAGCAGTACCCAGGGGAACACTGAAGCTTTCTTT. Its translation: CASSTQGNTEAFF.